This T cell receptor (beta chain) was sequenced for a study of CD8 T cells in ankylosing spondylitis. Study-wide results and caveats: Ankylosing spondylitis blood appeared to be characterized by a TCR beta motif of 8 or 9 highly homologous variants.

MiXCR, run by TCRdb on the 5' RACE reads, gives a single entry per CDR3 protein. The sample yields fewer than 500,000 distinct CDR3 sequences, about a fifth seen once. The ends were cut back, 1 base at V and 5 bases at J, with 15 bases in the middle. Germline CDR1 reads LGHNA; CDR2 reads YNFKEQ. The CDR3 covers 16 residues. This clonotype showed up just a few times. Its target is unknown. The TCR sequence derives from a male donor with ankylosing spondylitis. The chain is built from TRBV4-2 and TRBJ2-1; D perhaps matches TRBD2 (6 bases). The source material was blood, either unsorted or a sorted T cell fraction (not recorded which). The CDR3, as DNA: TGTGCCAGCAGCCAAGGGGTAGCGGAGGTAGACAATGAGCAGTTCTTC. Residues: CASSQGVAEVDNEQFF.